This note documents a single T cell receptor (beta chain) sequence. Germline CDR1 and CDR2: SEHNR and FQNEAQ (reference sequence). The CDR3 loop spans 15 amino acids. V was clipped by 2 bases and J by 10 bases; unmatched bases: 9. Produced via immunoSEQ multiplex PCR; TCRdb's table is partial and in-frame only. The sample records approximately 280,000 clones, roughly 90% being singletons. This entry belongs to a study of blood T cell repertoires in COVID-19. The genes are TRBV7-9 and TRBJ2-1; 9 bases fit TRBD2. The TCR comes from a woman aged 25 to 39 with COVID-19, enrolled during active disease. What was sequenced was peripheral blood. In nucleotides, the CDR3 is TGTGCCAGCAGCTTAACTAGCGGGCCCTCGGGGGAGCAGTTCTTC. Translation gives CASSLTSGPSGEQFF.